This T cell receptor (beta chain) was observed in a study of early T cells in non-severe SARS-CoV-2 infection. TCRdb reanalysed the 5' RACE reads using MiXCR and keeps one entry per CDR3 protein. The sample holds roughly 60,000 distinct CDR3 sequences, roughly 5.9% seen once. This TCR was sampled from an adult who was a healthcare worker with PCR-confirmed SARS-CoV-2 infection or an uninfected control (not recorded which). Sequencing used whole blood.

In DNA, the CDR3 is TGTGCCAGCAGCCCCGCGGGAGATACGCAGTATTTT. Translation gives CASSPAGDTQYF. The chain uses TRBV7-9 and TRBJ2-3, with D tentatively TRBD2 (5 bases). The V gene lost 5 bases and the J gene lost 5 bases, with 8 bases spanning the gap. Germline V gives CDR1 SEHNR, CDR2 FQNEAQ (reference sequence). This CDR3 contains 12 residues.